One and the same sample provided the 27 T cell receptor beta chains below, sequenced in a study of breast tumors, draining lymph nodes, adjacent tissues. Breast cancer patients provided tissue from their axillary draining lymph nodes. TCRdb reprocessed the multiplex PCR reads via MiXCR and lists one record per CDR3 protein. The sample consists of hundreds of thousands of distinct CDR3 sequences, about 34% of them appearing once. Source material: axillary lymph node tissue. Source of these receptors: a female donor with breast cancer. Some clones in this sample may be carry-over from other donors' samples.

On this clonotype: This clone may be a read error of a much larger clone one base away. This sequence joins TRBV12-3 or TRBV12-4 and TRBJ2-7; tentative D call: TRBD2 (6 bases). Trimming stripped 5 bases from V and 9 bases from J, with 17 bases between. The CDR3 covers 13 residues. The CDR3 reads CASSPEGLHGQYF. The CDR3 coding sequence is TGTGCCAGCAGTCCGGAGGGCCTGCACGGGCAGTACTTC.

In the case of this clonotype: A much larger clone differs from this one at a single base, so this may be a read error. This sequence joins TRBV20-1 and TRBJ2-5; D not resolved. The germline gives CDR1 DFQATT, CDR2 SNEGSKA (reference sequence). Trimming pared 2 bases from V and 7 bases from J, leaving 17 bases between. The CDR3 has 14 amino acids. CDR3 DNA sequence: TGCAGTGCTAGACCCTATGTGGGGAAAGCGACCCAGTACTTC. This encodes CSARPYVGKATQYF.

Details on this clonotype: One end of the junction does not line up with germline, which may come from a read error. This rearrangement joins TRBV6-5 to TRBJ2-1; TRBD2 agrees at 10 bases. This CDR3 spans 15 amino acids. Germline V lookup: CDR1 MNHEY, CDR2 SVGAGI. This CDR3 reads CASSHSASGSREQFF. The CDR3 DNA is TGTGCCAGCAGTCACTCGGCTAGCGGGAGCCGTGAGCAGTTCTTC.

This clonotype has a count of ten or more. The chain employs TRBV28 and TRBJ2-5; D unclear. The CDR3 has 13 residues. V was shortened by 6 bases and J by 2 bases, with 10 bases between the two germline ends. Germline CDR1 MDHEN, CDR2 SYDVKM. The DNA of the CDR3 is TGTGCCAGCAGGGGCTGGGGACAAGAGACCCAGTACTTC. It yields the protein CASRGWGQETQYF.

Many counts were recorded for this clonotype. This rearrangement joins TRBV30 to TRBJ2-1; D uncertain. The germline V gene has CDR1 GTSNPN and CDR2 SVGIG (reference sequence). This CDR3 has 11 residues. With 4 bases removed from V and 8 bases from J, the gap between germline ends came to 9 bases. The CDR3 DNA reads as TGTGCCTGGAAAAGCCGGGATGAGCAGTTCTTC. Its protein product is CAWKSRDEQFF.

This clonotype was observed at least ten times. This chain uses TRBV2 with TRBJ2-1; 9 positions match TRBD1. This CDR3 has 15 residues. CDR1 and CDR2 from the germline V gene are SNHLY and FYNNEI. Trimming took 4 bases from V and 8 from J; bases not matched to a gene: 9. In DNA form, the CDR3 reads TGTGCCAGCAGTGTAAAAGGGACAGGGATACATGAGCAGTTCTTC. Amino acid sequence: CASSVKGTGIHEQFF.

The V gene is TRBV6-6, the J gene TRBJ1-1; 10 nucleotides line up with TRBD1. CDR3 length: 16 amino acids. The V gene end was trimmed by 6 bases and the J gene end by 3 bases; junction bases not matched to a gene: 10. Germline loops: CDR1 MNHNY, CDR2 SVGAGI (reference sequence). CDR3 protein: CASRPGQGRAYTEAFF. The CDR3 region has the DNA TGTGCCAGCAGGCCGGGACAGGGGCGTGCGTACACTGAAGCTTTCTTT.

This clonotype has a count of ten or more. This chain uses TRBV9 with TRBJ2-1, with 10 bases that match TRBD2. V shed 10 bases, J shed 5 bases, and the junction held 6 bases outside the gene matches. The CDR3 contains 13 residues. Germline V CDR1 and CDR2: SGDLS, YYNGEE. The CDR3 sequence: CAGSSGGDNEQFF. Written as DNA, the CDR3 is TGTGCCGGATCTAGCGGGGGCGACAATGAGCAGTTCTTC.

The chain joins TRBV5-8 to TRBJ2-3; a possible D gene is TRBD2 (6 bases). The germline V gene encodes CDR1 SGHTS and CDR2 YDEGEE. Trimming took off 4 bases at V and 3 bases at J, with 21 bases between the two ends. The CDR3 spans 17 residues. The chain's CDR3 is CASSPGLALALTDTQYF. DNA for the CDR3: TGTGCCAGCAGCCCCGGTTTAGCACTAGCTCTGACAGATACGCAGTATTTT.

There are a few counts of this clonotype. It may be a read error: a sequence one base away is much more abundant. The chain couples TRBV6-1 to TRBJ1-2, with 11 bases identical to TRBD1. This CDR3 is 17 amino acids long. The V gene's germline CDR1 is MNHNS and CDR2 SASEGT. Losses at the gene ends were 5 bases for V and 8 bases for J; bases not matched to a gene: 16. In DNA, the CDR3 is TGTGCCAGCAGTCCGCGGACAGGGGGCACAGTGGTCTACGGCTACACCTTC. It codes for CASSPRTGGTVVYGYTF.

The V and J genes are TRBV29-1 and TRBJ2-7; D may correspond to TRBD1 or TRBD2 (6 bases each). Trimming stripped 8 bases from V and 6 bases from J, with 20 bases between. The CDR3 sequence is 13 residues long. Germline values: CDR1 SQVTM, CDR2 ANQGSEA. The CDR3 DNA sequence: TGCAGCTTAGATGGCCAAGGGGGAGGCGAGCAGTACTTC. Its translation: CSLDGQGGGEQYF.

This clonotype was recorded many times. The J gene is TRBJ2-7, the V gene TRBV6-4, with 10 bases aligning to TRBD2. The ends lost 10 bases at V and 3 bases at J; junction bases unmatched: 9. The CDR3 sequence is 14 residues long. Germline-derived CDR1 and CDR2 are MRHNA and SNTAGT. The CDR3 sequence is CAIQGTSALYEQYF. The CDR3 coding sequence is TGTGCCATCCAAGGGACTAGCGCCCTCTACGAGCAGTACTTC.

CDR3 residues: CASSLAFSSGGYNEQFF. CDR3 sequence (DNA): TGTGCCAGCAGCTTGGCCTTCTCCTCAGGAGGGTACAATGAGCAGTTCTTC. This chain links TRBV5-4 with TRBJ2-1; D is possibly TRBD2 (6 bases). Germline V lookup: CDR1 SGHNT, CDR2 YYREEE (reference sequence). There are 17 residues in the CDR3. V was shortened by 0 bases and J by 4 bases, with 17 bases between the two germline ends.

This clonotype showed up many times. V and J are TRBV7-6 and TRBJ2-7; TRBD2 agrees at 13 bases. V lost 5 bases, J lost 5 bases, and 6 bases stayed unmatched. Germline CDR1 and CDR2: SGHVS and FNYEAQ. The CDR3 length is 15 residues. This CDR3 is CASSKGLAGADEQYF. The CDR3 bases are TGTGCCAGCAGCAAAGGACTAGCGGGGGCTGACGAGCAGTACTTC.

V usage is TRBV14 and J usage is TRBJ1-1; D unresolved. This CDR3 has 13 amino acids. From germline, CDR1 is SGHDN and CDR2 FVKESK. The ends were cut back, 1 base at V and 5 bases at J, with 8 bases in the middle. The DNA of the CDR3 is TGTGCCAGCAGCCAAGTTCGTGAAACTGAAGCTTTCTTT. Its translation: CASSQVRETEAFF.

The table lists this clonotype with many counts. The J gene is TRBJ1-3, the V gene TRBV6-5, with TRBD1 identical over 8 bases. Per germline, CDR1 MNHEY and CDR2 SVGAGI. The V segment lost 0 bases and the J segment 4 bases; nucleotides outside the gene matches: 8. The CDR3 extends over 17 amino acids. CDR3 protein: CASSYSRQGTGGNTIYF. CDR3 DNA sequence: TGTGCCAGCAGTTACTCGAGGCAGGGGACAGGAGGAAACACCATATATTTT.

There are a few counts of this clonotype. The chain couples TRBV4-1 to TRBJ1-4; TRBD1 might be the D (5 bases). The CDR3 is 17 residues long. V lost 0 bases and J lost 3, with 14 bases in between. Per germline, CDR1 MGHRA and CDR2 YSYEKL. The CDR3 DNA is TGCGCCAGCAGCCAAGAAGGGGCGGTCGCGCCTAATGAAAAACTGTTTTTT. Translation gives CASSQEGAVAPNEKLFF.

To note about this clonotype: A read error may be the cause here, since a much bigger clone is one base away. As the CDR3 is not closed by the conserved phenylalanine or tryptophan, this likely results from a read error. The V and J genes are TRBV6-2 or TRBV6-3 and TRBJ2-2; no clear D gene. This CDR3 has 14 residues. V was clipped by 5 bases and J by 0 bases, with 7 bases between them. Looked up from germline, CDR1 is MNHEY and CDR2 is SVGEGT. The CDR3 coding sequence is TGTGCCAGCAGTAGACGGACGAACACCGGGGAGCTGTTTCTT. It codes for CASSRRTNTGELFL.

This clonotype was seen at least ten times. This chain uses TRBV9 with TRBJ2-1, with TRBD1 identical over 7 bases. Germline trimming cut 0 bases from V and 9 bases from J; bases unmatched to any gene: 9. This CDR3 has 15 amino acids. Germline V lookup: CDR1 SGDLS, CDR2 YYNGEE. CDR3 nucleotides: TGTGCCAGCAGCGTAGAGGGGGCGCGGACCTTTGAGCAGTTCTTC. Its translation is CASSVEGARTFEQFF.

This clonotype showed up many times. CDR3 sequence (DNA): TGCGCCAGCAGCCAAGGGGGCGGGGAGCTGTTTTTT. Its translation: CASSQGGGELFF. This chain joins TRBV5-1 and TRBJ2-2, with D possibly TRBD1 on 6 matching bases. The CDR3 is 12 residues long. The germline CDR1 and CDR2 sequences are SGHRS and YFSETQ. V was clipped by 4 bases and J by 7 bases, with 8 bases between them.

There are many counts of this clonotype. This chain uses TRBV6-6 with TRBJ2-3; no firm D call. Trimming left V 4 bases short and J 5 bases short, with 10 bases between. The germline CDR1 and CDR2 sequences are MNHNY and SVGAGI (reference sequence). The CDR3 is 13 residues long. The CDR3 loop is CASSSQYGDTQYF. The DNA of the CDR3 is TGTGCCAGCAGTTCCCAGTATGGAGATACGCAGTATTTT.

The sample holds many counts of this clonotype. The V and J genes are TRBV5-6 and TRBJ2-7, with a tentative D call TRBD1 (5 bases). This CDR3 has 17 residues. Germline V gene lookup returns CDR1 SGHDT and CDR2 YYEEEE. The V gene lost 4 bases and the J gene lost 4 bases, with 24 bases spanning the gap. CDR3 nucleotides: TGTGCCAGCAGCAACGCGGCAACAGGTATAAGGTTGTACGAGCAGTACTTC. Translation: CASSNAATGIRLYEQYF.

This clonotype was recorded many times. The chain employs TRBV2 and TRBJ2-5; 11 nucleotides line up with TRBD2. Germline values: CDR1 SNHLY, CDR2 FYNNEI. V lost 6 bases, J lost 2 bases, and 5 bases stayed unmatched. CDR3 length equals 15 residues. The CDR3 bases are TGTGCCAGCAGGACTAGCGGGGCGAGGCAAGAGACCCAGTACTTC. This gives the protein CASRTSGARQETQYF.

The chain joins TRBV7-2 to TRBJ2-3; a possible D gene is TRBD1 (6 bases). Germline V lookup: CDR1 SGHTA, CDR2 FQGNSA. Trimming removed 5 bases at V and 8 bases at J, with 14 bases between. This CDR3 contains 13 residues. The CDR3 DNA follows: TGTGCCAGCAGCACGACCCGAGGGGGTACGCAGTATTTT. Amino acid sequence: CASSTTRGGTQYF.

This clonotype was recorded at least ten times. The V and J genes are TRBV5-6 and TRBJ1-6; 8 bases are shared with TRBD1. CDR3 size: 14 residues. Germline V gene sequence: CDR1 SGHDT, CDR2 YYEEEE. V shed 3 bases, J shed 7 bases, and the junction held 3 bases outside the gene matches. The CDR3 loop is CASSSRDRNSPLHF. The CDR3 coding sequence is TGTGCCAGCAGCTCCCGGGACAGGAATTCACCCCTCCACTTT.

This clonotype was observed many times. V gene TRBV4-1 combines with J gene TRBJ2-7, with D hard to call. The CDR3 consists of 14 residues. Per the germline V gene, CDR1 is MGHRA and CDR2 is YSYEKL. V gave up 1 base and J gave up 4 bases, with 11 bases separating them. The CDR3 loop is CASSQVTGVYEQYF. In DNA form, the CDR3 reads TGCGCCAGCAGCCAAGTGACCGGAGTTTACGAGCAGTACTTC.

With respect to this clonotype: A much larger clone is a single base away; this may be a read error. J is TRBJ2-1 and V is TRBV11-3; 10 nucleotides agree with TRBD2. Germline V lookup: CDR1 SGHNT, CDR2 YENEEA. CDR3 length: 14 residues. The V gene end was trimmed by 5 bases and the J gene end by 12 bases; junction bases not matched to a gene: 10. This CDR3 reads CASSLLAGDYVQFF. The CDR3 DNA is TGTGCCAGCAGCCTTCTAGCGGGAGATTATGTGCAGTTCTTC.